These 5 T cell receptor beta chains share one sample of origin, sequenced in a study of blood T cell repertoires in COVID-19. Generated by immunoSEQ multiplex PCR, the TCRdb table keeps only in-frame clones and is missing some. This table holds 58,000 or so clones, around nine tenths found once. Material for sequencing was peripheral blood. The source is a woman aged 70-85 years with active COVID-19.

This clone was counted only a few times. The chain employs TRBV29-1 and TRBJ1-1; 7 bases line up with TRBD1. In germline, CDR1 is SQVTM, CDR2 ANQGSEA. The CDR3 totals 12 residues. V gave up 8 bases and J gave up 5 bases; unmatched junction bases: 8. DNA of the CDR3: TGCAGCTGCTTCCTACAGGGGACTGAAGCTTTCTTT. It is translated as CSCFLQGTEAFF.

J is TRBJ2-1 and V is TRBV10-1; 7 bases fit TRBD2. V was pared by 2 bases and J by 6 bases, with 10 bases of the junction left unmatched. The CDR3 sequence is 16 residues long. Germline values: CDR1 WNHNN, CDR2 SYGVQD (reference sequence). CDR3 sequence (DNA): TGCGCCAGCAGTGAGAAGGCGGGAGTAGAGGCCAATGAGCAGTTCTTC. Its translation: CASSEKAGVEANEQFF.

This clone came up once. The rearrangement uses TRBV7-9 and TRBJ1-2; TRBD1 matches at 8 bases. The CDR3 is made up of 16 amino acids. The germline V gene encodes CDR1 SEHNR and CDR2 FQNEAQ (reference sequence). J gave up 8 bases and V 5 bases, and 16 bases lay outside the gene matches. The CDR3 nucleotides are TGTGCCAGCAGCCTCCATCAAGAGACAGGGGCCGGAGGCTACACCTTC. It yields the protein CASSLHQETGAGGYTF. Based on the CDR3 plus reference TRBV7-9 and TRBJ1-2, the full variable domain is DTGVSQNPRHKITKRGQNVTFRCDPISEHNRLYWYRQTLGQGPEFLTYFQNEAQLEKSRLLSDRFSAERPKGSFSTLEIQRTEQGDSAMYLCASSLHQETGAGGYTFGSGTRLTVV.

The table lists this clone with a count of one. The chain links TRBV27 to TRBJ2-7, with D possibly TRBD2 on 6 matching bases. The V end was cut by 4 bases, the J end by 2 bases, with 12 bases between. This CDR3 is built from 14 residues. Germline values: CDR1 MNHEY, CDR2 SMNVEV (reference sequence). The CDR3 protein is CASSWRDPAYEQYF. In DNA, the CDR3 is TGTGCCAGCAGTTGGCGGGATCCGGCCTACGAGCAGTACTTC.

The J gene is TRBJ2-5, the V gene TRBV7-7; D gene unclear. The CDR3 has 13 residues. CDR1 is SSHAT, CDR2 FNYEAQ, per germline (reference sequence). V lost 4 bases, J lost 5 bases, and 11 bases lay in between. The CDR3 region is CASSSDLRETQYF. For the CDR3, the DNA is TGTGCCAGCAGCTCCGACTTGCGGGAGACCCAGTACTTC.